This T cell receptor beta chain comes out of a study of beta chain features in type 1 diabetes. Study results and caveats: Since sequencing was performed on cDNA, cells with high TCR expression could be over-represented. When Type 1 diabetes patients were examined, their TCRB CDR3s proved moderately but significantly shorter in all four CD4+ subsets. The question of HLA type influencing TCRB rearrangement was one that remained unresolved here. The naive, central memory and Treg TCRB repertoires showed an apparent similarity that was greater among patients than among healthy donors.

Isolated RNA was reverse transcribed in full, so expressed TCRB transcripts were sequenced. Some clones are missing from TCRdb's copy, which holds only in-frame ones; the method was immunoSEQ multiplex PCR. This repertoire shows 550,000 to 850,000 clones, 13% found once; its top ten account for approximately 0.022%. This clone has more than one count but fewer than ten. Its target is not known. Germline V gene lookup returns CDR1 SGHAT and CDR2 FQNNGV. The V gene lost 4 bases and the J gene lost 6 bases, with 12 bases spanning the gap. CDR3 length equals 14 residues. Per donor, one heparinised blood draw averaged around 110 mL.

Sequenced sample: naive CD4+ T cells from blood. The rearrangement joins TRBV11-2 to TRBJ2-2; D not resolved. The TCR comes from a man aged 18 to 29 with type 1 diabetes. The CDR3 region is CASSSPSVAGELFF. The DNA of the CDR3 is TGTGCCAGCAGCTCACCGTCGGTTGCCGGGGAGCTGTTTTTT.